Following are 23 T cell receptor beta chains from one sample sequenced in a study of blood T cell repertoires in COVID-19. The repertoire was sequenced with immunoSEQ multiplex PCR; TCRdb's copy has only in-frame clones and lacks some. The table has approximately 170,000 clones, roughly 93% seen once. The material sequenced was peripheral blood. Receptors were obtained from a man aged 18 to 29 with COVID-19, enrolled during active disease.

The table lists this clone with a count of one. CDR3 amino acids: CASSNCRASGPSKTTDTQYF. CDR3 in DNA: TGTGCCAGCAGCAATTGTCGGGCTAGCGGTCCCAGCAAGACTACAGATACGCAGTATTTT. The chain carries TRBV21-1 and TRBJ2-3; the table calls TRBD2, which could not be checked here. TRBV21-1 constitutes a pseudogene. CDR3 length: 20 residues.

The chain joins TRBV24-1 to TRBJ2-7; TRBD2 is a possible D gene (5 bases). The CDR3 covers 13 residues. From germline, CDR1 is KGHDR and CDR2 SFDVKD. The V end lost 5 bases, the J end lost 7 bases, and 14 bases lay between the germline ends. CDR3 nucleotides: TGTGCCACCAGTGTGGCGGAGTCGGGGGAGCAGTACTTC. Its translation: CATSVAESGEQYF.

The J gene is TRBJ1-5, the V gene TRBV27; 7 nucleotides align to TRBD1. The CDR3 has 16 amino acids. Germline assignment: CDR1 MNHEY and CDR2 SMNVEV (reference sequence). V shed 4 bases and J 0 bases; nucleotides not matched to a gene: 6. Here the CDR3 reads CASSSRGTDSNQPQHF. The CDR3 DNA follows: TGTGCCAGCAGTTCCCGGGGGACAGATAGCAATCAGCCCCAGCATTTT.

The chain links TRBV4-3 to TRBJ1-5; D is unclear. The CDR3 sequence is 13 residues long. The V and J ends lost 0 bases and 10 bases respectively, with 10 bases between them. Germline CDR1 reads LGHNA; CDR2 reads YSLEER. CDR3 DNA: TGCGCCAGCAGCCAAGATTTTATCTCTCCCCAGCATTTT. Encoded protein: CASSQDFISPQHF.

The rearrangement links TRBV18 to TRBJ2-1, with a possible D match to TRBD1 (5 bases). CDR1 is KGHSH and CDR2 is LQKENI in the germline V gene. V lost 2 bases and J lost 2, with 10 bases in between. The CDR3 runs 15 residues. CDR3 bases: TGTGCCAGCTCACCAGGCAGGGTGGCCTACAATGAGCAGTTCTTC. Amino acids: CASSPGRVAYNEQFF.

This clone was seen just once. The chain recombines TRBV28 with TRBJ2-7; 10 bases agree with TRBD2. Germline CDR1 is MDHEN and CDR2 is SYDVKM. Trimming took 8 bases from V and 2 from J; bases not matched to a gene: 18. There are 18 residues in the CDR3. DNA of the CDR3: TGTGCCAGCCGAGGAGCGGCTAGCGGGAGCAGTAGCCCCTACGAGCAGTACTTC. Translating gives CASRGAASGSSSPYEQYF.

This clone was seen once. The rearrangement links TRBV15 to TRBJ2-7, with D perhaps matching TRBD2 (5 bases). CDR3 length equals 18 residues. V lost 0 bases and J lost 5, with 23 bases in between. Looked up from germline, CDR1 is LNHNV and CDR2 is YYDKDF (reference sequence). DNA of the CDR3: TGTGCCACCAGCAGAGAGCGCCCCTCGTGGAGGTTCTCTCACGAGCAGTACTTC. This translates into CATSRERPSWRFSHEQYF. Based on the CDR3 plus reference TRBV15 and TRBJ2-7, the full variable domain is DAMVIQNPRYQVTQFGKPVTLSCSQTLNHNVMYWYQQKSSQAPKLLFHYYDKDFNNEADTPDNFQSRRPNTSFCFLDIRSPGLGDTAMYLCATSRERPSWRFSHEQYFGPGTRLTVT.

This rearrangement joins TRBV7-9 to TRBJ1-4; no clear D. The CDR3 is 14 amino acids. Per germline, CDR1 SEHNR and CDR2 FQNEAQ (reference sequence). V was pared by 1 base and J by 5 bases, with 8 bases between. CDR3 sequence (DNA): TGTGCCAGCAGCTTAGGATCCAGAAATGAAAAACTGTTTTTT. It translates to CASSLGSRNEKLFF.

The CDR3, as DNA: TGTGCCAGCAGAGCAAAAGAGACCCAGTACTTC. This translates into CASRAKETQYF. V is TRBV28 and J is TRBJ2-5, with D hard to call. Per germline, CDR1 MDHEN and CDR2 SYDVKM. V was trimmed by 6 bases and J by 3 bases, leaving 5 bases between them. This CDR3 is built from 11 residues. Full variable domain (remainder filled in from reference TRBV28 and TRBJ2-5): DVKVTQSSRYLVKRTGEKVFLECVQDMDHENMFWYRQDPGLGLRLIYFSYDVKMKEKGDIPEGYSVSREKKERFSLILESASTNQTSMYLCASRAKETQYFGPGTRLLVL.

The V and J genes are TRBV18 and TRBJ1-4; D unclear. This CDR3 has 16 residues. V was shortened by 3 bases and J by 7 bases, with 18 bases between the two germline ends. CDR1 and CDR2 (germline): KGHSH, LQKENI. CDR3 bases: TGTGCCAGCTCACCTCAAGCCCTCCCAGGTGGTGAAAAACTGTTTTTT. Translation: CASSPQALPGGEKLFF.

The CDR3 reads CASTSGGSYEQYF. The CDR3 DNA reads as TGTGCCAGCACTTCAGGGGGTAGCTACGAGCAGTACTTC. The rearrangement joins TRBV12-3 or TRBV12-4 to TRBJ2-7; 7 bases are a match to TRBD1. The CDR3 loop spans 13 amino acids. V trimming: 7 bases; J trimming: 3 bases; junction bases outside the gene matches: 6.

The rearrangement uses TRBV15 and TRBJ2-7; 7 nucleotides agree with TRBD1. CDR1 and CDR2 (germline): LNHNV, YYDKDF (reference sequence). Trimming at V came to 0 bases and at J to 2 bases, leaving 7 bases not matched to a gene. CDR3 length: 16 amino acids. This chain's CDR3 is CATSRDRRQGAYEQYF. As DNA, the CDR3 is TGTGCCACCAGCAGAGATCGGAGACAGGGAGCCTACGAGCAGTACTTC.

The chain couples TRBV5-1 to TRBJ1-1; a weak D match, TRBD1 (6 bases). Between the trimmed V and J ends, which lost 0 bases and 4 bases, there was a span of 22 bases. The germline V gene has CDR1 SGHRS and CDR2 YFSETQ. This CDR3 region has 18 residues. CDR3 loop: CASSLEGMRGLSSTEAFF. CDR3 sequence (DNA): TGCGCCAGCAGCTTGGAGGGGATGAGGGGGTTGTCCAGCACTGAAGCTTTCTTT.

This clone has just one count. The CDR3 reads CASSLLENTEAFF. The CDR3 region has the DNA TGTGCCAGCAGCTTGTTAGAGAACACTGAAGCTTTCTTT. This chain joins TRBV5-5 and TRBJ1-1; D uncertain. CDR3 length equals 13 residues. Between the trimmed V and J ends, which lost 1 base and 1 base, there was a span of 5 bases. Looked up from germline, CDR1 is SGHKS and CDR2 is YYEKEE (reference sequence).

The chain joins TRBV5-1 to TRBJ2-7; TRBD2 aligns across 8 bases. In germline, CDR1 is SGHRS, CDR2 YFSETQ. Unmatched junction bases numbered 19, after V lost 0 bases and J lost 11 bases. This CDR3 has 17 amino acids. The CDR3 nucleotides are TGCGCCAGCAGCTTGGGCACGGATGGGATCAGCGGGGGTCGGGAGTACTTC. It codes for CASSLGTDGISGGREYF. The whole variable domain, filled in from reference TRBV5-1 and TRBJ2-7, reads KAGVTQTPRYLIKTRGQQVTLSCSPISGHRSVSWYQQTPGQGLQFLFEYFSETQRNKGNFPGRFSGRQFSNSRSEMNVSTLELGDSALYLCASSLGTDGISGGREYFGPGTRLTVT.

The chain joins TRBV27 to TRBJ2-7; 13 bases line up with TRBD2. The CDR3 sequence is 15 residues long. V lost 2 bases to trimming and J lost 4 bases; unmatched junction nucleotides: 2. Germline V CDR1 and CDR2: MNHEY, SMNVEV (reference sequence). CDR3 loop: CASSLGTSGKYEQYF. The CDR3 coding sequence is TGTGCCAGCAGTTTAGGGACTAGCGGGAAGTACGAGCAGTACTTC.

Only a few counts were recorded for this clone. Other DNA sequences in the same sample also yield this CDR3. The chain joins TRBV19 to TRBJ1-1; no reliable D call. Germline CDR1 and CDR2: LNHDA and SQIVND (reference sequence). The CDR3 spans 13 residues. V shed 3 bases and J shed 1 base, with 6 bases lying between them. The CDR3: CASSIRGNTEAFF. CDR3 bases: TGTGCCAGTAGTATCCGCGGGAACACTGAAGCTTTCTTT.

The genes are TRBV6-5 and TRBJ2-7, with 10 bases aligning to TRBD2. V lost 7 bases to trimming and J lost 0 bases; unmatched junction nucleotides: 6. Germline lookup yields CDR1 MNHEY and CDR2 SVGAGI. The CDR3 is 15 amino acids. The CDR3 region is CASTLSGRPSYEQYF. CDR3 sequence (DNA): TGTGCCAGCACCCTTAGCGGGAGGCCCTCCTACGAGCAGTACTTC.

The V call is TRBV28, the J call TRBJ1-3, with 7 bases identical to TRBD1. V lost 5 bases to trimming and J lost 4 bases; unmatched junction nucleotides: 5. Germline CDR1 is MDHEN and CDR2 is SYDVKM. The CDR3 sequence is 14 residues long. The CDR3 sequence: CASSAGDSGNTIYF. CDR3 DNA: TGTGCCAGCAGTGCCGGGGACAGCGGAAACACCATATATTTT. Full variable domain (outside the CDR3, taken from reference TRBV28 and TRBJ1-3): DVKVTQSSRYLVKRTGEKVFLECVQDMDHENMFWYRQDPGLGLRLIYFSYDVKMKEKGDIPEGYSVSREKKERFSLILESASTNQTSMYLCASSAGDSGNTIYFGEGSWLTVV.

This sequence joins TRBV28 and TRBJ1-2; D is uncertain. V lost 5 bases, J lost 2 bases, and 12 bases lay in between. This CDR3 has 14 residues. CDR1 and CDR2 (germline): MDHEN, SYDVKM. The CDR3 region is CASSPRGANYGYTF. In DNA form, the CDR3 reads TGTGCCAGCAGTCCCCGTGGAGCAAACTATGGCTACACCTTC.

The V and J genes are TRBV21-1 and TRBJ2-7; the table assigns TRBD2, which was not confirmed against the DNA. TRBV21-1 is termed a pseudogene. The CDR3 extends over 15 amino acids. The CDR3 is CASSKGVRARREQYF. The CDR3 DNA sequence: TGTGCCAGCAGCAAAGGAGTGAGGGCAAGGAGGGAGCAGTACTTC.

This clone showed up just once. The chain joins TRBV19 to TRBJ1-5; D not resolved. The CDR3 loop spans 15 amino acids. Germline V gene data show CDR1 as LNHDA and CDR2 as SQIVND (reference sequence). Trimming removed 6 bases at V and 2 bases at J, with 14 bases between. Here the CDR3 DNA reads TGTGCCAGTAGATTTGAGGGCTTGGGCAATCAGCCCCAGCATTTT. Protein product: CASRFEGLGNQPQHF. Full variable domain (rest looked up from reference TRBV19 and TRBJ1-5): DGGITQSPKYLFRKEGQNVTLSCEQNLNHDAMYWYRQDPGQGLRLIYYSQIVNDFQKGDIAEGYSVSREKKESFPLTVTSAQKNPTAFYLCASRFEGLGNQPQHFGDGTRLSIL.

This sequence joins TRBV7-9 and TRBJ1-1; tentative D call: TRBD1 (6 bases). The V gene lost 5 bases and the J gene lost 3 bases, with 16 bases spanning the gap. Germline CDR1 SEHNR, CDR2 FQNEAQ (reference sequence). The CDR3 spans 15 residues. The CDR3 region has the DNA TGTGCCAGCAGCACCCGGACAGACAGTCACACTGAAGCTTTCTTT. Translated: CASSTRTDSHTEAFF.